This T cell receptor beta chain emerged from a study of cytomegalovirus exposure and HLA in healthy donors. This clone was seen once. V lost 5 bases and J 5 bases, leaving 18 bases between the germline ends. In germline, CDR1 is KGHSH, CDR2 LQKENI. This CDR3 comprises 15 residues. This PCR relied on a set of 60 Vbeta primers and 13 Jbeta primers. The protocol was immunoSEQ multiplex PCR, while the TCRdb copy is restricted to in-frame clones and leaves out a portion. Of about 60,000 clones listed, approximately 87% were seen once; the top ten hold about 1.5%. This clonotype originated in a man between 18 and 35 years old in good health and CMV-seronegative. The sequenced sample was PBMCs. V usage is TRBV18 and J usage is TRBJ2-5, with a weak D call TRBD1 (6 bases). CDR3 in DNA: TGTGCCAGCTCATCCCCAGCAGGGGCGGTGGAGACCCAGTACTTC. It codes for CASSSPAGAVETQYF.